There are many counts of the clone carrying this TCR beta chain. As yet, its antigen is unknown. Molecular barcoded adaptors covering alpha/delta and beta/gamma chains were used on roughly 400 ng RNA. From the reads, TCRdb called clonotypes with MiXCR, one entry per CDR3 protein. Altogether 100,000 to 150,000 distinct CDR3 sequences are present, 10% to 15% being singletons, with the ten largest covering roughly 11%. The entry originates in a study of read filtering for tumor transcriptome and immune sequencing. Background on the study: Transcriptome libraries were built from DNase-treated RNA. Overall study results and limits: Dropping single-read clonotypes raised IR-seq and RNA-seq shared-clonotype correlation.

The CDR3 runs to 15 residues. The V gene end was trimmed by 3 bases and the J gene end by 6 bases; junction bases not matched to a gene: 6. CDR1 KGHSH and CDR2 LQKENI come from the germline V gene. The gene calls are TRBV18 and TRBJ1-1; 11 bases are a match to TRBD1. Sample: a population of CD138-negative cells sorted from bone marrow. This receptor was identified in a donor at least 40 years old with multiple myeloma. The CDR3 reads CASSPVGQGAAEAFF. The CDR3, as DNA: TGTGCCAGCTCACCCGTAGGACAGGGGGCAGCTGAAGCTTTCTTT.